Each of the 19 T cell receptor beta chains below was sequenced from the same sample in a study of response to subunit inactivated influenza vaccine. TCRdb re-called the RT-PCR reads with MiXCR, one entry per CDR3 protein. This repertoire shows approximately 500,000 distinct CDR3 sequences, about 15% found once; its top ten account for around 10%. Sequences were derived from PBMCs from blood, sampled about 11 days after vaccination. The receptors here all came from a man in his fifties who received an inactivated influenza vaccine.

Only a few counts were recorded for this clonotype. This rearrangement joins TRBV7-2 to TRBJ1-1; D might be TRBD1 (6 bases). The CDR3 is 15 amino acids. CDR1 and CDR2 (germline): SGHTA, FQGNSA. V lost 6 bases and J 2 bases, leaving 16 bases between the germline ends. CDR3 sequence (DNA): TGTGCCAGCAGGTCCCAGGGGATCGGTAACACTGAAGCTTTCTTT. It codes for CASRSQGIGNTEAFF.

This chain links TRBV27 with TRBJ2-1; a possible D gene is TRBD1 (5 bases). The germline V gene has CDR1 MNHEY and CDR2 SMNVEV (reference sequence). Trimming pared 3 bases from V and 5 bases from J, leaving 8 bases between. The CDR3 totals 13 residues. The DNA of the CDR3 is TGTGCCAGCAGTTTTTTAGGGGACAATGAGCAGTTCTTC. Its protein product is CASSFLGDNEQFF.

This clonotype came up once. This chain links TRBV12-3 or TRBV12-4 with TRBJ1-4; 7 bases are shared with TRBD1. Unmatched junction bases numbered 4, after V lost 5 bases and J lost 1 base. This CDR3 is 15 amino acids long. As DNA, the CDR3 is TGTGCCAGCAGTGCCAGGGACAGAACTAATGAAAAACTGTTTTTT. It yields the protein CASSARDRTNEKLFF.

This clonotype was seen repeatedly, ten times or more. This sequence joins TRBV5-1 and TRBJ2-1; TRBD1 is a possible D gene (6 bases). Looked up from germline, CDR1 is SGHRS and CDR2 is YFSETQ. V gave up 4 bases and J gave up 7 bases, with 9 bases separating them. The CDR3 loop spans 12 amino acids. The CDR3 coding sequence is TGCGCCAGCAGCCTACAGGGAAATGAGCAGTTCTTC. Translated, it gives CASSLQGNEQFF.

This clonotype was found a few times. The chain has TRBV12-3 or TRBV12-4 and TRBJ2-1, with 13 bases fitting TRBD2. This CDR3 has 18 residues. Trimming took 6 bases from V and 0 from J; bases not matched to a gene: 8. CDR3 in DNA: TGTGCCAGCAGCCCACTAGCGGGAGGGTTGAGCTCCTACAATGAGCAGTTCTTC. Translated, it gives CASSPLAGGLSSYNEQFF.

This clonotype has more than one count but fewer than ten. The rearrangement links TRBV5-1 to TRBJ1-2, with TRBD1 identical over 10 bases. The germline V gene has CDR1 SGHRS and CDR2 YFSETQ. This CDR3 comprises 16 residues. Losses at the gene ends were 4 bases for V and 1 base for J; bases not matched to a gene: 7. The CDR3 loop reads CASSEGQGPVNYGYTF. CDR3 DNA sequence: TGCGCCAGCAGCGAGGGACAGGGGCCCGTTAACTATGGCTACACCTTC.

The chain couples TRBV20-1 to TRBJ2-3; maybe TRBD2 (6 bases). CDR1 is DFQATT and CDR2 is SNEGSKA in the germline V gene (reference sequence). V shed 4 bases and J shed 3 bases, with 11 bases lying between them. The CDR3 extends over 13 amino acids. CDR3 nucleotide sequence: TGCAGTGCTACGGTTGGGACTACAGATACGCAGTATTTT. Protein: CSATVGTTDTQYF.

This clonotype was detected a few times. The chain links TRBV5-6 to TRBJ1-3; D uncertain. Trimming removed 3 bases at V and 0 bases at J, with 13 bases between. The CDR3 runs to 16 residues. Germline values: CDR1 SGHDT, CDR2 YYEEEE. DNA of the CDR3: TGTGCCAGCAGCTCTGCCGGGTCGTACTCTGGAAACACCATATATTTT. Encoded protein: CASSSAGSYSGNTIYF.

The gene calls are TRBV24-1 and TRBJ2-1, with 12 bases that match TRBD1. V trimming: 2 bases; J trimming: 6 bases; junction bases outside the gene matches: 1. The CDR3 runs to 15 residues. In germline, CDR1 is KGHDR, CDR2 SFDVKD. The CDR3 DNA reads TGTGCCACCAGTGATTGGGACAGGGGGCTCAATGAGCAGTTCTTC. This translates into CATSDWDRGLNEQFF.

The rearrangement links TRBV11-1 to TRBJ2-7, with 12 nucleotides matching TRBD2. V lost 4 bases and J lost 4; bases outside the gene matches: 17. The CDR3 sequence is 19 residues long. CDR1 and CDR2 from the germline V gene are SGHAT and FQDESV (reference sequence). This CDR3 is CASSSLAGGPGNKAYEQYF. The CDR3 coding sequence is TGTGCCAGCAGCTCTCTAGCGGGAGGGCCGGGAAATAAGGCTTACGAGCAGTACTTC.

The chain joins TRBV12-3 or TRBV12-4 to TRBJ1-5; 8 nucleotides agree with TRBD1. CDR3 length: 14 residues. With 6 bases clipped from V and 5 bases from J, the junction kept 6 bases outside the gene matches. CDR3 sequence reads: CASRTRDRYQPQHF. CDR3 sequence (DNA): TGTGCCAGCAGGACACGGGACAGGTATCAGCCCCAGCATTTT.

This chain connects TRBV5-1 to TRBJ2-7, with TRBD1 matching over 8 bases. This CDR3 spans 16 amino acids. V was clipped by 3 bases and J by 7 bases; unmatched bases: 15. Germline V gives CDR1 SGHRS, CDR2 YFSETQ. This CDR3 reads CASSSIPGTGVLEQYF. CDR3 nucleotide sequence: TGCGCCAGCAGCTCAATTCCCGGGACAGGAGTCCTGGAGCAGTACTTC.

This clonotype was counted many times. V and J are TRBV7-8 and TRBJ2-7; TRBD1 agrees at 9 bases. Germline V gene sequence: CDR1 SGHVS, CDR2 FQNEAQ. Unmatched junction bases numbered 8, after V lost 5 bases and J lost 3 bases. The length of the CDR3 is 15 residues. This CDR3 reads CASSPRGQGNYEQYF. The DNA for the CDR3 is TGTGCCAGCAGCCCGCGGGGACAGGGCAACTACGAGCAGTACTTC.

The chain has TRBV9 and TRBJ2-1, with 11 bases lining up with TRBD2. This CDR3 contains 16 residues. V was clipped by 0 bases and J by 7 bases; unmatched bases: 6. The germline V gene has CDR1 SGDLS and CDR2 YYNGEE. The CDR3 coding sequence is TGTGCCAGCAGCGTAGCTGCACTAGCGGGAGTAAATGAGCAGTTCTTC. It encodes CASSVAALAGVNEQFF.

V and J are TRBV27 and TRBJ2-7; TRBD1 agrees at 7 bases. Germline CDR1 reads MNHEY; CDR2 reads SMNVEV (reference sequence). The CDR3 spans 15 residues. Germline trimming cut 5 bases from V and 5 bases from J; bases unmatched to any gene: 12. CDR3: CASSPTTGSGNEQYF. CDR3 nucleotide sequence: TGTGCCAGCAGTCCAACGACAGGGTCTGGGAACGAGCAGTACTTC.

This chain links TRBV6-1 with TRBJ2-7, with TRBD2 as a possible D gene (5 bases). Between the trimmed V and J ends, which lost 5 bases and 2 bases, there was a span of 16 bases. Germline CDR1 is MNHNS and CDR2 is SASEGT. This CDR3 region has 15 residues. The CDR3 loop reads CASSRRALTTYEQYF. CDR3 coding DNA: TGTGCCAGCAGTCGGCGGGCCCTTACGACCTACGAGCAGTACTTC.

V and J are TRBV3-1 and TRBJ1-6, with D unclear. Trimming took 1 base from V and 10 from J, leaving 11 bases between them. This CDR3 region has 14 residues. CDR1 and CDR2 from the germline V gene are LGHDT and YNNKEL (reference sequence). CDR3 sequence: CASSQARGGSPLHF. The CDR3 coding sequence is TGTGCCAGCAGCCAAGCCCGGGGAGGCTCACCCCTCCACTTT.

Only a few counts were recorded for this clonotype. The rearrangement uses TRBV20-1 and TRBJ2-5, with D possibly being TRBD1 (6 bases). This CDR3 region has 15 residues. V lost 6 bases, J lost 1 base, and 18 bases lay in between. Germline assignment: CDR1 DFQATT and CDR2 SNEGSKA (reference sequence). CDR3 sequence: CSARHGGQFQETQYF. CDR3 DNA: TGCAGTGCCAGACACGGAGGACAGTTCCAAGAGACCCAGTACTTC.

The chain uses TRBV7-2 and TRBJ1-1; 8 bases are shared with TRBD1. The CDR3 covers 15 residues. Germline V CDR1 and CDR2: SGHTA, FQGNSA. J lost 5 bases, V lost 4 bases, and 9 bases had no gene match. The CDR3 loop reads CASSSRGQGGTEAFF. As DNA, the CDR3 is TGTGCCAGCAGCTCCAGGGGGCAAGGGGGTACTGAAGCTTTCTTT. The whole variable domain, filled in from reference TRBV7-2 and TRBJ1-1, reads GAGVSQSPSNKVTEKGKDVELRCDPISGHTALYWYRQSLGQGLEFLIYFQGNSAPDKSGLPSDRFSAERTGGSVSTLTIQRTQQEDSAVYLCASSSRGQGGTEAFFGQGTRLTVV.